The 22 T cell receptor beta chains given below trace back to one sample, sequenced in a study of blood T cell repertoires in COVID-19 (dated by TCRdb to 2018 to 2021). Library prep was done by the immunoSEQ multiplex PCR assay. What TCRdb holds here is the immuneACCESS table cut down to in-frame rearrangements. Part of the clones is not present; checked against another copy, under half of the missing clones reflect an unresolved V gene, and the others are unexplained. The sample profile shows some 240,000 clones; about 86% of them were found once. The ten largest clonotypes hold about 3.4% of the sample. Sequences were obtained from PBMCs or T cells enriched from blood (not recorded which). These receptors all stem from a man aged 45-60 years who had recovered from COVID-19.

The CDR3 spells CASSQSTGTEAFF. CDR3 in DNA: TGCGCCAGCAGCCAATCGACAGGGACTGAAGCTTTCTTT. V is TRBV5-1 and J is TRBJ1-1, with 7 positions matching TRBD1. The V segment lost 4 bases and the J segment 5 bases; nucleotides outside the gene matches: 5. CDR1 and CDR2 (germline): SGHRS, YFSETQ. The CDR3 sequence is 13 residues long. The whole variable domain, filled in from reference TRBV5-1 and TRBJ1-1, reads KAGVTQTPRYLIKTRGQQVTLSCSPISGHRSVSWYQQTPGQGLQFLFEYFSETQRNKGNFPGRFSGRQFSNSRSEMNVSTLELGDSALYLCASSQSTGTEAFFGQGTRLTVV.

This chain uses TRBV7-3 with TRBJ1-2; a possible D gene is TRBD1 (6 bases). The CDR3 runs to 13 residues. V was pared by 4 bases and J by 2 bases, with 8 bases between. The germline V gene encodes CDR1 SGHTA and CDR2 FQGTGA. The CDR3 protein is CASSSGTNYGYTF. The DNA for the CDR3 is TGTGCCAGCAGCTCCGGGACAAACTATGGCTACACCTTC.

J is TRBJ2-3 and V is TRBV7-9; 13 nucleotides agree with TRBD2. Germline CDR1 is SEHNR and CDR2 is FQNEAQ (reference sequence). V trimming: 4 bases; J trimming: 14 bases; junction bases outside the gene matches: 9. The CDR3 totals 14 residues. Here the CDR3 reads CASSSGTSGNTPYF. CDR3 nucleotides: TGTGCCAGCAGCTCGGGGACTAGCGGGAACACCCCGTATTTT.

The rearrangement uses TRBV30 and TRBJ2-7; a weak D match, TRBD1 (5 bases). CDR1 and CDR2 (germline): GTSNPN, SVGIG (reference sequence). CDR3 length: 13 amino acids. V lost 4 bases and J 1 base, leaving 11 bases between the germline ends. The chain's CDR3 is CAWKTEWSYEQYF. CDR3 sequence (DNA): TGTGCCTGGAAGACAGAATGGTCCTACGAGCAGTACTTC. Combining the CDR3 with reference TRBV30 and TRBJ2-7 gives the whole variable domain SQTIHQWPATLVQPVGSPLSLECTVEGTSNPNLYWYRQAAGRGLQLLFYSVGIGQISSEVPQNLSASRPQDRQFILSSKKLLLSDSGFYLCAWKTEWSYEQYFGPGTRLTVT.

J is TRBJ1-2 and V is TRBV29-1; D is ambiguous. This CDR3 comprises 14 residues. V gave up 4 bases and J gave up 5 bases, with 17 bases separating them. The germline V gene has CDR1 SQVTM and CDR2 ANQGSEA. CDR3 sequence reads: CSVVKEGQFYGYTF. The CDR3 DNA reads TGCAGCGTTGTTAAAGAGGGCCAGTTTTATGGCTACACCTTC. The full variable domain, with the rest looked up from reference TRBV29-1 and TRBJ1-2, is SAVISQKPSRDICQRGTSLTIQCQVDSQVTMMFWYRQQPGQSLTLIATANQGSEATYESGFVIDKFPISRPNLTFSTLTVSNMSPEDSSIYLCSVVKEGQFYGYTFGSGTRLTVV.

This chain uses TRBV28 with TRBJ2-3; D is undetermined. The CDR3 sequence is 17 residues long. Germline V gives CDR1 MDHEN, CDR2 SYDVKM. V was clipped by 1 base and J by 2 bases, with 16 bases between them. The CDR3 protein is CASSLLWAKQDTDTQYF. The CDR3 coding sequence is TGTGCCAGCAGTTTATTATGGGCCAAGCAAGACACAGATACGCAGTATTTT.

The chain has TRBV3-1 (or the pseudogene TRBV3-2) and TRBJ1-1, with a weak D call TRBD1 (5 bases). The V gene lost 4 bases and the J gene lost 7 bases, with 16 bases spanning the gap. CDR1 and CDR2 (germline): LGHDT, YNNKEL (reference sequence). The CDR3 is 14 residues long. CDR3 in DNA: TGTGCCAGCAGCCCCGACGGGGGGAGAGGTGAAGCTTTCTTT. Translation gives CASSPDGGRGEAFF.

V and J are TRBV5-4 and TRBJ1-5; 9 nucleotides match TRBD1. Germline V gives CDR1 SGHNT, CDR2 YYREEE (reference sequence). The length of the CDR3 is 15 residues. The ends lost 4 bases at V and 2 bases at J; junction bases unmatched: 4. CDR3 DNA: TGTGCCAGCAGCCGGGGACAGGGACGCAATCAGCCCCAGCATTTT. This gives the protein CASSRGQGRNQPQHF. The entire variable domain, with the rest obtained from reference TRBV5-4 and TRBJ1-5, is as follows: ETGVTQSPTHLIKTRGQQVTLRCSSQSGHNTVSWYQQALGQGPQFIFQYYREEENGRGNFPPRFSGLQFPNYSSELNVNALELDDSALYLCASSRGQGRNQPQHFGDGTRLSIL.

The chain carries TRBV7-6 and TRBJ1-6, with D perhaps matching TRBD1 (6 bases). CDR1 and CDR2 (germline): SGHVS, FNYEAQ. V lost 4 bases and J lost 0, with 13 bases in between. The CDR3 has 17 residues. CDR3 DNA: TGTGCCAGCAGCTCCGGACAGAGTAGCTCCTATAATTCACCCCTCCACTTT. This gives the protein CASSSGQSSSYNSPLHF.

The chain joins TRBV7-9 to TRBJ1-2, with TRBD1 matching 9 bases. CDR3 length: 14 amino acids. After removal of 5 bases from V and 7 bases from J, the junction contained 8 bases not matched to a gene. Germline loops: CDR1 SEHNR, CDR2 FQNEAQ (reference sequence). The CDR3 bases are TGTGCCAGCAGCGCCAGTTGGACAGGGGCTGGCTACACCTTC. It is translated as CASSASWTGAGYTF. Filled out from reference TRBV7-9 and TRBJ1-2, the complete variable domain reads DTGVSQNPRHKITKRGQNVTFRCDPISEHNRLYWYRQTLGQGPEFLTYFQNEAQLEKSRLLSDRFSAERPKGSFSTLEIQRTEQGDSAMYLCASSASWTGAGYTFGSGTRLTVV.

The CDR3 coding sequence is TGTGCCAGCAGTGAAGAGTCGGGGACAGGGCAAGAGACCCAGTACTTC. Translated, it gives CASSEESGTGQETQYF. The rearrangement links TRBV6-1 to TRBJ2-5; TRBD1 matches at 9 bases. The J segment lost 2 bases and the V segment lost 1 base, leaving 5 bases of the junction unmatched. CDR1 is MNHNS, CDR2 SASEGT, per germline. CDR3 length equals 16 residues.

This chain connects TRBV27 to TRBJ1-5, with D uncertain. Trimming removed 4 bases from V and 1 base from J, with 8 bases in between. The CDR3 runs 14 residues. CDR1 and CDR2 (germline): MNHEY, SMNVEV (reference sequence). CDR3: CASSYLSSNQPQHF. For the CDR3, the DNA is TGTGCCAGCAGTTACCTATCAAGCAATCAGCCCCAGCATTTT.

Notes on this clone: Within the sample, other DNA sequences also encode this same CDR3. The chain combines TRBV18 with TRBJ2-7, with D unresolved. The CDR3 runs to 13 residues. Germline values: CDR1 KGHSH, CDR2 LQKENI. The V end lost 0 bases, the J end lost 0 bases, and 3 bases lay between the germline ends. CDR3: CASSPPSSYEQYF. Here the CDR3 DNA reads TGTGCCAGCTCACCACCGAGCTCCTACGAGCAGTACTTC.

This clone is a singleton in its sample. The chain couples TRBV18 to TRBJ1-5, with TRBD1 matching 11 bases. The V and J ends lost 4 bases and 4 bases, in that order; junction bases with no gene match: 15. The CDR3 has 19 residues. CDR1 KGHSH and CDR2 LQKENI come from the germline V gene. CDR3 amino acids: CASSLTGTGGLVGNQPQHF. CDR3 nucleotide sequence: TGTGCCAGCTCACTAACCGGGACAGGGGGTCTTGTGGGGAATCAGCCCCAGCATTTT.

The V and J genes are TRBV3-1 (or the pseudogene TRBV3-2) and TRBJ1-6; D is perhaps TRBD1 (5 bases). CDR1 is LGHDT, CDR2 YNNKEL, per germline (reference sequence). The CDR3 loop spans 14 amino acids. The V and J ends lost 4 bases and 8 bases respectively, with 12 bases between them. The CDR3 DNA is TGTGCCAGCAGCCTTAGTGCGGGGGATTCACCCCTCCACTTT. It is translated as CASSLSAGDSPLHF.

CDR3 nucleotides: TGTGCCAGCAGCCTTACCGGGACAGGGGGCATGAATGAGCAGTTCTTC. Encoded protein: CASSLTGTGGMNEQFF. V gene TRBV14 combines with J gene TRBJ2-1; 12 bases agree with TRBD1. V trimming: 4 bases; J trimming: 7 bases; junction bases outside the gene matches: 8. Germline CDR1 SGHDN, CDR2 FVKESK. This CDR3 region has 16 residues. The entire variable domain, with the rest obtained from reference TRBV14 and TRBJ2-1, is as follows: EAGVTQFPSHSVIEKGQTVTLRCDPISGHDNLYWYRRVMGKEIKFLLHFVKESKQDESGMPNNRFLAERTGGTYSTLKVQPAELEDSGVYFCASSLTGTGGMNEQFFGPGTRLTVL.

The chain employs TRBV5-1 and TRBJ1-2; TRBD1 agrees at 7 bases. The CDR3 sequence is 17 residues long. After removal of 3 bases from V and 4 bases from J, the junction contained 15 bases not matched to a gene. Germline V gene data show CDR1 as SGHRS and CDR2 as YFSETQ. The CDR3 sequence: CASSSGRDRIVTYGYTF. CDR3 nucleotides: TGCGCCAGCAGCTCAGGCCGGGACAGAATTGTCACCTATGGCTACACCTTC.

The rearrangement uses TRBV5-1 and TRBJ2-6, with 8 bases that match TRBD2. Per the germline V gene, CDR1 is SGHRS and CDR2 is YFSETQ. Trimming took 3 bases from V and 0 from J; bases not matched to a gene: 2. The CDR3 has 16 residues. The CDR3 loop is CASSSSGGSGANVLTF. In DNA form, the CDR3 reads TGCGCCAGCAGCTCGAGCGGGGGCTCTGGGGCCAACGTCCTGACTTTC.

The chain is built from TRBV6-2 or TRBV6-3 and TRBJ2-1; D not resolved. The CDR3 extends over 14 amino acids. The germline V gene encodes CDR1 MNHEY and CDR2 SVGEGT. V shed 6 bases and J shed 4 bases, with 13 bases lying between them. The DNA of the CDR3 is TGTGCCAGCAGCCTCAACAGTGGATACAATGAGCAGTTCTTC. Translating gives CASSLNSGYNEQFF.

There are a few counts of this clone. The rearrangement uses TRBV7-3 and TRBJ2-3; a possible D gene is TRBD1 (5 bases). The V and J ends lost 5 bases and 5 bases respectively, with 8 bases between them. The CDR3 covers 12 residues. Looked up from germline, CDR1 is SGHTA and CDR2 is FQGTGA. CDR3 in amino acids: CASSHDRDTQYF. CDR3 DNA sequence: TGTGCCAGCAGCCATGACAGAGATACGCAGTATTTT.

The gene calls are TRBV5-1 and TRBJ2-1; 9 bases fit TRBD2. The junction had 8 bases not matched to a gene; V was cut back by 3 bases and J by 4 bases. CDR1 and CDR2 from the germline V gene are SGHRS and YFSETQ. The CDR3 contains 16 residues. The DNA of the CDR3 is TGCGCCAGCAGCTGGACTAGCGCCATAACTTACAATGAGCAGTTCTTC. This codes for CASSWTSAITYNEQFF.

This sequence joins TRBV29-1 and TRBJ2-5; perhaps TRBD2 as D (5 bases). Trimming shortened V by 6 bases and J by 8 bases, and 22 bases separated the two germline ends. This CDR3 has 14 residues. CDR1 and CDR2 (germline): SQVTM, ANQGSEA. The CDR3 sequence is CSVEMTSGRVTQYF. CDR3 bases: TGCAGCGTCGAAATGACATCGGGGAGAGTCACCCAGTACTTC.